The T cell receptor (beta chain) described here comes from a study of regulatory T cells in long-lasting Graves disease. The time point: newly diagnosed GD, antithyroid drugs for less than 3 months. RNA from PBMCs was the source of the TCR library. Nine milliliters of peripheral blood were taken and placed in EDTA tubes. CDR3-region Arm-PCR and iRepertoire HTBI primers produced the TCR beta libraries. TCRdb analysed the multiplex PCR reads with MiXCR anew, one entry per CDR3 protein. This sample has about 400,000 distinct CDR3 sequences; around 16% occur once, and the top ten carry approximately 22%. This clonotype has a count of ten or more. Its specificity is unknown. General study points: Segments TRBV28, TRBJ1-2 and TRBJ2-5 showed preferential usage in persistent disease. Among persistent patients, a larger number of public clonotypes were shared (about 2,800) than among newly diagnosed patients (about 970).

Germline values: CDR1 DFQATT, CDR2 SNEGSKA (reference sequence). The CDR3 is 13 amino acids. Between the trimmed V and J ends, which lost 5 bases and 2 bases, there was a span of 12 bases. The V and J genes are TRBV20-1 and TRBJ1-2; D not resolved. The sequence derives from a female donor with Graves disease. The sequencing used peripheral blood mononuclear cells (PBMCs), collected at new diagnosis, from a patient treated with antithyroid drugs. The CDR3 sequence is CSAPGRSNYGYTF. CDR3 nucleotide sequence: TGCAGTGCTCCGGGCAGGAGCAACTATGGCTACACCTTC.